The clone carrying this T cell receptor (beta chain) was counted many times. Its antigen is unknown. Attachment of unique molecular identifiers to individual cDNA molecules was performed. TCRdb itself ran the 5' RACE reads through MiXCR, one entry per CDR3 protein. The repertoire holds about 56,000 distinct CDR3 sequences, with about 11% as singletons. These data come from a study of early T cells in non-severe SARS-CoV-2 infection. Across the whole study: Sequencing input comprised bulk RNA from unsorted whole blood; chain pairing was not available.

CDR1 is SGHAT, CDR2 FQNNGV, per germline. This CDR3 region has 14 residues. The germline V and J ends were trimmed by 4 bases and 1 base, with 11 bases remaining between them. Whole-study results and caveats: Comparison of clonotypes with VDJdb favored anti-spike CD8 responses while missing private and CD4 specificities.

The specimen sequenced was whole blood. The gene calls are TRBV11-2 and TRBJ2-7; D might be TRBD1 or TRBD2, each matching 5 bases. The TCR originated in an adult who was a healthcare worker with PCR-confirmed SARS-CoV-2 infection or an uninfected control (not recorded which). The chain's CDR3 is CASSSWDGSYEQYF. In nucleotides, the CDR3 is TGTGCCAGCAGCTCATGGGACGGATCCTACGAGCAGTACTTC.